This record concerns one T cell receptor beta chain sequence. Its antigen is still unknown. This entry comes from a study of shared clonotypes between healthy human individuals. The authors distributed each subset's genomic DNA evenly over several immunoSEQ plates. Using immunoSEQ multiplex PCR, the repertoire was profiled, and TCRdb retains in-frame clones only, with some absent. The table shows 760,000 or so clones, with roughly 96% occurring only once. Germline V gives CDR1 SGHKS, CDR2 YYEKEE (reference sequence). CDR3 length: 15 amino acids. The ends lost 4 bases at V and 6 bases at J; junction bases unmatched: 11. General study findings and limits: Among a few donors, approximately 4.6% of naive CD4 clonotypes were found in common.

As defined, naive CD8 cells were CD45RO-negative and positively selected for CCR7, with terminally differentiated effector memory CD45RA+ cells excluded. The clonotype was recovered from a man aged 25-45 years in good health. The source material was naive CD8+ T cells sorted from blood. The J gene is TRBJ2-7, the V gene TRBV5-5, with 9 bases identical to TRBD1. The CDR3 spells CASSLLTGGRVEQYF. CDR3 DNA: TGTGCCAGCAGCCTATTGACAGGGGGGCGCGTCGAGCAGTACTTC.